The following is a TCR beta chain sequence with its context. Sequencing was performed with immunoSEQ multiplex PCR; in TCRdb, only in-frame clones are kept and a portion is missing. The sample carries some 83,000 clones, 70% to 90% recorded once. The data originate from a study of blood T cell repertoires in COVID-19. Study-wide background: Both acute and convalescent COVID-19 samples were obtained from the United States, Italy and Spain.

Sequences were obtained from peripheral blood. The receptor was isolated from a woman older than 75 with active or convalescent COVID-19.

This CDR3 reads CASSDSGTSLGELFF. Here the CDR3 DNA reads TGCGCCAGCAGCGATTCCGGGACTAGCCTCGGGGAGCTGTTTTTT. The chain uses TRBV5-1 and TRBJ2-2, with 9 bases aligning to TRBD2. This CDR3 has 15 residues. J gave up 7 bases and V 4 bases, and 8 bases lay outside the gene matches. Germline V gene data show CDR1 as SGHRS and CDR2 as YFSETQ.